The 31 T cell receptor beta chains reported below all come from one sample, sequenced in a study of identical twins. One entry per CDR3 protein results from TCRdb running MiXCR on the 5' RACE reads. The repertoire holds 140,000 to 150,000 distinct CDR3 sequences, with under 4.5% as singletons. Source material: memory T cells sorted from blood. Every receptor here comes from a man younger than 30 in good health.

The sample holds many counts of this clonotype. This chain joins TRBV24-1 and TRBJ2-5; no clear D. Deletions cut 4 bases from V and 7 bases from J, with 12 bases between. Germline V gene data show CDR1 as KGHDR and CDR2 as SFDVKD. The CDR3 sequence is 13 residues long. Here the CDR3 DNA reads TGTGCCACCAGTGAAGGCCTATTTGGGACCCAGTACTTC. Protein: CATSEGLFGTQYF.

This clonotype occurred many times. This chain uses TRBV10-3 with TRBJ1-3; no clear D. The CDR3 spans 13 residues. Germline V gives CDR1 ENHRY, CDR2 SYGVKD. V gave up 7 bases and J gave up 0 bases, with 7 bases separating them. CDR3 protein: CAIMVPSGNTIYF. The CDR3 DNA reads TGTGCCATCATGGTGCCCTCTGGAAACACCATATATTTT.

In this sample, this clonotype turned up many times. V gene TRBV5-1 combines with J gene TRBJ2-1; 11 bases agree with TRBD2. The CDR3 has 18 amino acids. CDR1 is SGHRS and CDR2 is YFSETQ in the germline V gene. V dropped 0 bases and J dropped 3; count of bases not matched to a gene: 8. As DNA, the CDR3 is TGCGCCAGCAGCTTGGGCCATAGAGGGACTAGCGGCTACAATGAGCAGTTCTTC. It encodes CASSLGHRGTSGYNEQFF.

This clonotype was seen repeatedly, ten times or more. This chain joins TRBV5-1 and TRBJ1-1; D possibly corresponds to TRBD1 (6 bases). Germline CDR1 and CDR2: SGHRS and YFSETQ. The V end lost 3 bases, the J end lost 1 base, and 13 bases lay between the germline ends. The CDR3 sequence is 15 residues long. CDR3 amino acids: CASSYAGTPNTEAFF. Written as DNA, the CDR3 is TGCGCCAGCAGCTACGCCGGGACACCGAACACTGAAGCTTTCTTT.

This clonotype has a count of ten or more. The gene calls are TRBV6-1 and TRBJ2-7, with TRBD2 matching over 10 bases. V was pared by 6 bases and J by 3 bases, with 17 bases of the junction left unmatched. Germline V CDR1 and CDR2: MNHNS, SASEGT. The CDR3 spans 18 residues. The DNA of the CDR3 is TGTGCCAGCAGCAGTACTAGCGGGAACGGTGGTGCATACTACGAGCAGTACTTC. This gives the protein CASSSTSGNGGAYYEQYF.

This clonotype was counted at least ten times. The chain has TRBV11-2 and TRBJ2-1; 8 bases line up with TRBD2. Trimming removed 6 bases from V and 9 bases from J; junction bases left unmatched: 13. The germline CDR1 and CDR2 sequences are SGHAT and FQNNGV. This CDR3 is built from 15 residues. CDR3 residues: CASSYLSGSFSEQFF. The CDR3 DNA follows: TGTGCCAGCAGTTACCTGAGCGGGAGTTTCAGTGAGCAGTTCTTC.

This clonotype occurred many times. DNA for the CDR3: TGTGCCAGCAGCTTACGAGCGGGAGGAACCTCCTACGAGCAGTACTTC. Its protein product is CASSLRAGGTSYEQYF. The gene calls are TRBV11-2 and TRBJ2-7; 9 nucleotides agree with TRBD2. The CDR3 length is 16 residues. Looked up from germline, CDR1 is SGHAT and CDR2 is FQNNGV. V gave up 2 bases and J gave up 0 bases; unmatched junction bases: 5.

Many counts were recorded for this clonotype. The V and J genes are TRBV2 and TRBJ2-3; D unclear. CDR3 size: 14 residues. Looked up from germline, CDR1 is SNHLY and CDR2 is FYNNEI. V lost 7 bases and J lost 2, with 13 bases in between. The DNA for the CDR3 is TGTGCCAGCATAGTAGGCGGCTACACAGATACGCAGTATTTT. As protein: CASIVGGYTDTQYF. The variable domain in full, with the rest retrieved from reference TRBV2 and TRBJ2-3, is EPEVTQTPSHQVTQMGQEVILRCVPISNHLYFYWYRQILGQKVEFLVSFYNNEISEKSEIFDDQFSVERPDGSNFTLKIRSTKLEDSAMYFCASIVGGYTDTQYFGPGTRLTVL.

This clonotype showed up many times. This chain joins TRBV27 and TRBJ1-1; D gene unclear. The ends were cut back, 0 bases at V and 6 bases at J, with 11 bases in the middle. Germline CDR1 reads MNHEY; CDR2 reads SMNVEV (reference sequence). This CDR3 contains 14 residues. The CDR3 loop is CASSLSRRSPEAFF. CDR3 nucleotides: TGTGCCAGCAGTTTATCGAGGCGAAGCCCTGAAGCTTTCTTT.

This clonotype was counted ten times or more. The chain couples TRBV6-1 to TRBJ1-4; maybe TRBD1 (5 bases). The CDR3 loop spans 17 amino acids. Germline CDR1 and CDR2: MNHNS and SASEGT. Trimming took 5 bases from V and 8 from J, leaving 24 bases between them. The CDR3 sequence is CASSRDLLKGVEEKLFF. As DNA, the CDR3 is TGTGCCAGCAGTAGGGACCTTCTAAAGGGAGTAGAGGAAAAACTGTTTTTT.

Only a few counts were recorded for this clonotype. The genes are TRBV24-1 and TRBJ2-5, with TRBD2 matching over 7 bases. CDR1 and CDR2 from the germline V gene are KGHDR and SFDVKD. There are 18 residues in the CDR3. The J segment lost 2 bases and the V segment lost 0 bases, leaving 11 bases of the junction unmatched. The CDR3 here is CATSDLQIIASGQETQYF. Written as DNA, the CDR3 is TGTGCCACCAGTGATTTGCAAATCATTGCTAGCGGACAAGAGACCCAGTACTTC.

Ten or more counts support this clonotype. The genes are TRBV20-1 and TRBJ2-3; 8 nucleotides align to TRBD2. Germline V gene data show CDR1 as DFQATT and CDR2 as SNEGSKA (reference sequence). With V trimmed by 2 bases and J by 9 bases, 13 bases remained unmatched. The CDR3 is 15 amino acids. In nucleotides, the CDR3 is TGCAGTGCTAGACGTCCGGGACTAGACACCAGAACGCAGTATTTT. Protein sequence: CSARRPGLDTRTQYF.

This clonotype occurred a few times. V and J are TRBV14 and TRBJ1-1; TRBD1 might be the D (6 bases). The CDR3 has 13 amino acids. From germline, CDR1 is SGHDN and CDR2 FVKESK. V lost 4 bases, J lost 6 bases, and 12 bases lay in between. DNA for the CDR3: TGTGCCAGCAGCCTAGGGGGGTTTCCTGAAGCTTTCTTT. It encodes CASSLGGFPEAFF.

This clonotype was seen a handful of times. The chain recombines TRBV30 with TRBJ2-5, with D unresolved. V shed 3 bases and J shed 5 bases, with 7 bases lying between them. The germline gives CDR1 GTSNPN, CDR2 SVGIG (reference sequence). The CDR3 is 11 amino acids. DNA of the CDR3: TGTGCCTGGAGGATTCGGGAGACCCAGTACTTC. Translating it yields CAWRIRETQYF.

J is TRBJ2-7 and V is TRBV23-1; D is undetermined. TRBV23-1 is assigned to the ORF class and has an uncertain function. The V gene lost 6 bases and the J gene lost 3 bases, with 12 bases spanning the gap. There are 13 residues in the CDR3. CDR3 sequence: CASSMTEYYEQYV. DNA of the CDR3: TGCGCCAGCAGCATGACGGAGTACTACGAGCAGTACGTC.

This clonotype has ten or more counts. The chain carries TRBV4-1 and TRBJ2-1, with 11 nucleotides matching TRBD2. CDR3 length: 16 residues. The germline V gene encodes CDR1 MGHRA and CDR2 YSYEKL. The J segment lost 8 bases and the V segment lost 4 bases, leaving 10 bases of the junction unmatched. CDR3 coding DNA: TGCGCCAGCAGCCCTTATGTGATAGCGGGGGGGGATGAGCAGTTCTTC. It is translated as CASSPYVIAGGDEQFF.

This clonotype showed up just a few times. The chain links TRBV7-9 to TRBJ2-7; 7 bases fit TRBD2. The germline CDR1 and CDR2 sequences are SEHNR and FQNEAQ (reference sequence). CDR3 length: 15 residues. V dropped 3 bases and J dropped 2; count of bases not matched to a gene: 7. CDR3 amino acids: CASSLASGATYEQYF. For the CDR3, the DNA is TGTGCCAGCAGCTTGGCCAGCGGGGCTACCTACGAGCAGTACTTC.

This clonotype has a count of ten or more. The rearrangement uses TRBV5-1 and TRBJ2-3; 7 bases fit TRBD2. V lost 0 bases and J lost 4; bases outside the gene matches: 5. Germline V gives CDR1 SGHRS, CDR2 YFSETQ. This CDR3 has 15 amino acids. This chain's CDR3 is CASSLEGGPPDTQYF. Here the CDR3 DNA reads TGCGCCAGCAGCTTGGAGGGAGGGCCGCCAGATACGCAGTATTTT.

This clonotype was found many times. The DNA for the CDR3 is TGCAGTGCTTACAGGAGCACCGGGGAGCTGTTTTTT. It yields the protein CSAYRSTGELFF. This rearrangement joins TRBV20-1 to TRBJ2-2; perhaps TRBD1 as D (5 bases). Deletions cut 5 bases from V and 4 bases from J, with 8 bases between. Germline CDR1 is DFQATT and CDR2 is SNEGSKA (reference sequence). This CDR3 spans 12 amino acids.

The V and J genes are TRBV9 and TRBJ2-1; D is unclear. CDR1 and CDR2 (germline): SGDLS, YYNGEE. This CDR3 is 15 amino acids long. The V end was cut by 0 bases, the J end by 0 bases, with 7 bases between. This chain's CDR3 is CASSVGRLSYNEQFF. The CDR3 nucleotides are TGTGCCAGCAGCGTAGGACGTCTCTCCTACAATGAGCAGTTCTTC.

This clonotype was observed a few times. The gene calls are TRBV11-2 and TRBJ1-1, with D perhaps TRBD1 (5 bases). V lost 0 bases, J lost 1 base, and 21 bases lay in between. Per the germline V gene, CDR1 is SGHAT and CDR2 is FQNNGV. The CDR3 loop spans 19 amino acids. CDR3 sequence reads: CASSLEGVFGGLGNTEAFF. The CDR3 coding sequence is TGTGCCAGCAGCTTAGAAGGAGTTTTTGGGGGACTTGGGAACACTGAAGCTTTCTTT.

This clonotype was detected ten times or more. The rearrangement joins TRBV20-1 to TRBJ2-5; D possibly matches TRBD1 or TRBD2 (5 bases each). The germline V gene encodes CDR1 DFQATT and CDR2 SNEGSKA (reference sequence). This CDR3 is built from 14 residues. V lost 3 bases, J lost 2 bases, and 13 bases lay in between. The CDR3 loop is CSARLGDQQETQYF. For the CDR3, the DNA is TGCAGTGCTAGGTTGGGGGACCAACAAGAGACCCAGTACTTC.

This clonotype was seen ten or more times. The rearrangement links TRBV29-1 to TRBJ2-7, with 10 positions matching TRBD2. With V trimmed by 6 bases and J by 5 bases, 10 bases remained unmatched. CDR1 is SQVTM and CDR2 is ANQGSEA in the germline V gene. CDR3 length equals 14 residues. CDR3 in DNA: TGCAGCGTCTCCACCGGGACTAGCGTTGACGAGCAGTACGTC. This encodes CSVSTGTSVDEQYV.

This clonotype was counted many times. This rearrangement joins TRBV7-9 to TRBJ2-7; the D gene is possibly TRBD2 (5 bases). This CDR3 has 14 residues. V lost 3 bases and J lost 7, with 16 bases in between. CDR1 is SEHNR, CDR2 FQNEAQ, per germline (reference sequence). As DNA, the CDR3 is TGTGCCAGCAGCTTGGAGGTCCTCGGAAGGGAGCAGTACTTC. Translation: CASSLEVLGREQYF.

This clonotype has ten or more counts. V and J are TRBV4-3 and TRBJ2-1; D is unresolved. The V gene's germline CDR1 is LGHNA and CDR2 YSLEER. V was clipped by 1 base and J by 3 bases, with 13 bases between them. The CDR3 consists of 16 residues. The CDR3 nucleotides are TGCGCCAGCAGCCAAGGACACACGCCCGACTACAATGAGCAGTTCTTC. Residues: CASSQGHTPDYNEQFF.

V gene TRBV7-2 combines with J gene TRBJ2-6, with a tentative D call TRBD1 (7 bases). V shed 2 bases and J shed 1 base, with 15 bases lying between them. This CDR3 region has 18 residues. Germline CDR1 is SGHTA and CDR2 is FQGNSA. CDR3: CASSLSGPGGSGANVLTF. The CDR3 nucleotides read TGTGCCAGCAGCTTATCGGGGCCAGGGGGGTCTGGGGCCAACGTCCTGACTTTC.

The V gene is TRBV7-6, the J gene TRBJ1-2; tentative D call: TRBD1 (5 bases). V was clipped by 5 bases and J by 3 bases, with 13 bases between them. The CDR3 extends over 14 amino acids. Germline CDR1 SGHVS, CDR2 FNYEAQ. As DNA, the CDR3 is TGTGCCAGCAGCGGAGGACAAGGACACTATGGCTACACCTTC. Amino acid sequence: CASSGGQGHYGYTF.

This clonotype was seen ten or more times. The chain carries TRBV11-2 and TRBJ2-2, with 9 bases matching TRBD1. Germline V CDR1 and CDR2: SGHAT, FQNNGV. This CDR3 has 15 residues. J was trimmed by 1 base and V by 6 bases; bases with no gene match: 3. CDR3 bases: TGTGCCAGCAGTTGGACAGGGGTGAACACCGGGGAGCTGTTTTTT. It yields the protein CASSWTGVNTGELFF.

Many counts were recorded for this clonotype. The rearrangement joins TRBV6-2 or TRBV6-3 to TRBJ2-2, with D perhaps matching TRBD2 (6 bases). V was cut by 5 bases and J by 13 bases, with 11 bases left in between. This CDR3 contains 11 residues. The germline gives CDR1 MNHEY, CDR2 SVGEGT. The CDR3 DNA reads as TGTGCCAGCAGTCCCGGACTAAGGCTGTTTTTT. Its translation: CASSPGLRLFF.

This clonotype was seen a few times. The genes are TRBV18 and TRBJ2-1; D is undetermined. Trimming stripped 3 bases from V and 3 bases from J, with 6 bases between. CDR3 length: 13 amino acids. Germline V gene lookup returns CDR1 KGHSH and CDR2 LQKENI. CDR3 loop: CASSPGLYNEQFF. For the CDR3, the DNA is TGTGCCAGCTCACCCGGTCTCTACAATGAGCAGTTCTTC.

The chain couples TRBV28 to TRBJ2-7; D is perhaps TRBD2 (7 bases). From germline, CDR1 is MDHEN and CDR2 SYDVKM. This CDR3 contains 15 residues. V was trimmed by 2 bases and J by 6 bases, leaving 17 bases between them. The CDR3 DNA sequence: TGTGCCAGCAGTTTAGCGGGGGCCCGGGGGAGCGAGCAGTACGTC. Its translation: CASSLAGARGSEQYV.